Following are 14 T cell receptor beta chains from one sample sequenced in a study of shared clonotypes between healthy human individuals (dated by TCRdb to between 2020 and 2021). Library construction relied on the immunoSEQ multiplex PCR assay. Imported from immuneACCESS, the table was reduced by TCRdb to in-frame sequences with V and J called. These copies leave out some clones; in studies compared against another copy, an unresolved V gene accounts for under half, and the cause of the remainder is not known. This sample is represented by around 940,000 clones; 76% of them were singletons. Approximately 1.5% of the sample is held by the ten biggest clonotypes. The specimen was memory CD4+ T cells sorted from blood. The cell subset or site label, read with the paper, signifies: CD45RA-negative fraction. These receptors all stem from a man younger than 30 in good health.

The chain uses TRBV5-1 and TRBJ1-1; D is possibly TRBD1 (6 bases). This CDR3 is built from 12 residues. Germline CDR1 reads SGHRS; CDR2 reads YFSETQ. V lost 0 bases to trimming and J lost 8 bases, with 8 bases between them. The CDR3 here is CASSLGTEEAFF. The CDR3 bases are TGCGCCAGCAGCTTGGGGACAGAAGAAGCTTTCTTT.

The genes are TRBV2 and TRBJ2-2; a possible D gene is TRBD2 (6 bases). Germline V gives CDR1 SNHLY, CDR2 FYNNEI. The V gene lost 5 bases and the J gene lost 6 bases, with 16 bases spanning the gap. The CDR3 length is 15 residues. The CDR3 protein is CASSSSEDGSGELFF. DNA of the CDR3: TGTGCCAGCAGTTCTAGCGAGGACGGTTCCGGGGAGCTGTTTTTT.

V gene TRBV9 combines with J gene TRBJ2-6, with TRBD2 as a possible D gene (6 bases). Trimming removed 6 bases at V and 0 bases at J, with 7 bases between. Per germline, CDR1 SGDLS and CDR2 YYNGEE. This CDR3 has 14 amino acids. CDR3 sequence reads: CASKGGSGANVLTF. CDR3 coding DNA: TGTGCCAGCAAGGGAGGCTCTGGGGCCAACGTCCTGACTTTC.

The chain employs TRBV7-3 and TRBJ2-5; possible D gene TRBD1, 6 bases. Trimming stripped 5 bases from V and 1 base from J, with 14 bases between. Germline V gene sequence: CDR1 SGHTA, CDR2 FQGTGA. The CDR3 is 15 residues long. CDR3 in DNA: TGTGCCAGCAGCCCGTACCCGGACAGCCAAGAGACCCAGTACTTC. Amino acid sequence: CASSPYPDSQETQYF.

The V call is TRBV6-4, the J call TRBJ2-1; 14 bases map to TRBD2. Trimming at V came to 4 bases and at J to 5 bases, leaving 1 base not matched to a gene. Germline CDR1 and CDR2: MRHNA and SNTAGT. The CDR3 sequence is 15 residues long. The CDR3 protein is CASSGLAGGNNEQFF. In DNA form, the CDR3 reads TGTGCCAGCAGTGGACTAGCGGGAGGGAACAATGAGCAGTTCTTC.

This chain connects TRBV7-6 to TRBJ1-3; 9 bases agree with TRBD1. CDR1 SGHVS and CDR2 FNYEAQ come from the germline V gene. V shed 4 bases, J shed 0 bases, and the junction held 7 bases outside the gene matches. The length of the CDR3 is 17 residues. In DNA form, the CDR3 reads TGTGCCAGCAGCTCCGGACAGGGGTCCATCTCTGGAAACACCATATATTTT. Amino acid sequence: CASSSGQGSISGNTIYF.

This clone was seen a single time. V and J are TRBV5-4 and TRBJ2-2; TRBD2 agrees at 10 bases. The CDR3 loop spans 15 amino acids. Per germline, CDR1 SGHNT and CDR2 YYREEE (reference sequence). The ends lost 3 bases at V and 4 bases at J; junction bases unmatched: 3. CDR3 residues: CASSSGTSATGELFF. In nucleotides, the CDR3 is TGTGCCAGCAGCTCCGGGACTAGCGCCACCGGGGAGCTGTTTTTT.

The V gene is TRBV18, the J gene TRBJ1-2; D uncertain. The CDR3 totals 13 residues. Germline CDR1 and CDR2: KGHSH and LQKENI. Trimming cost V 3 bases and J 8 bases, with 13 bases left between them. The CDR3 reads CASSPSDVRGYTF. CDR3 in DNA: TGTGCCAGCTCACCCTCAGATGTGAGGGGCTACACCTTC.

The chain joins TRBV19 to TRBJ2-3; D is possibly TRBD2 (5 bases). V lost 4 bases and J 1 base, leaving 15 bases between the germline ends. Germline CDR1 is LNHDA and CDR2 is SQIVND (reference sequence). The CDR3 runs 16 residues. The CDR3 coding sequence is TGTGCCAGTAGTACCCAGGCGGGTGTTGGCACAGATACGCAGTATTTT. Translating it yields CASSTQAGVGTDTQYF.

This clone has a handful of counts. This rearrangement joins TRBV11-2 to TRBJ1-1, with D possibly TRBD1 on 6 matching bases. The V end lost 5 bases, the J end lost 11 bases, and 15 bases lay between the germline ends. The germline gives CDR1 SGHAT, CDR2 FQNNGV. The CDR3 is 12 residues long. CDR3 in amino acids: CASSPGQLSAFF. For the CDR3, the DNA is TGTGCCAGCAGCCCCGGACAGTTATCCGCTTTCTTT.

DNA for the CDR3: TGTGCCAGCAGTACTTACAGGGGACGTAGCGGGGAGCTGTTTTTT. The encoded protein is CASSTYRGRSGELFF. The chain is built from TRBV28 and TRBJ2-2, with TRBD1 identical over 7 bases. Germline CDR1 reads MDHEN; CDR2 reads SYDVKM. The CDR3 extends over 15 amino acids. Trimming cost V 5 bases and J 7 bases; bases outside gene matches: 10.

The chain combines TRBV12-5 with TRBJ1-4; D call uncertain. Germline CDR1 reads LGHNT; CDR2 reads FRNRAP. V lost 2 bases and J 5 bases, leaving 21 bases between the germline ends. This CDR3 contains 18 residues. The CDR3 bases are TGTGCTAGTGGTTTGTCTGCCCGTCTCGGGTCTCCCAATGAAAAACTGTTTTTT. Protein product: CASGLSARLGSPNEKLFF. Full variable domain (rest looked up from reference TRBV12-5 and TRBJ1-4): DARVTQTPRHKVTEMGQEVTMRCQPILGHNTVFWYRQTMMQGLELLAYFRNRAPLDDSGMPKDRFSAEMPDATLATLKIQPSEPRDSAVYFCASGLSARLGSPNEKLFFGSGTQLSVL.

V is TRBV6-6 and J is TRBJ1-5; no clear D gene. Per germline, CDR1 MNHNY and CDR2 SVGAGI (reference sequence). The CDR3 is made up of 14 amino acids. V gave up 4 bases and J gave up 0 bases, with 7 bases separating them. The CDR3 loop reads CASSFTVSNQPQHF. CDR3 DNA sequence: TGTGCCAGCAGTTTCACGGTTAGCAATCAGCCCCAGCATTTT.

The gene calls are TRBV5-1 and TRBJ1-1; no definite D call. The CDR3 covers 15 residues. Germline V CDR1 and CDR2: SGHRS, YFSETQ. V was clipped by 2 bases and J by 6 bases, with 17 bases between them. The CDR3 protein is CASSLQGQAGSEAFF. CDR3 nucleotide sequence: TGCGCCAGCAGCTTACAAGGGCAGGCTGGGTCTGAAGCTTTCTTT.